Listed below are T cell receptor beta chains from one sample, sequenced in a study of OX40 agonist ivuxolimab in advanced cancers. Generated by immunoSEQ multiplex PCR, the TCRdb table keeps only in-frame clones and is missing some. The sample holds tens of thousands of clones, 75% to 90% seen once. This material consisted of CD4+ or CD8+ T cells sorted from blood, taken in a trial of the OX40 agonist ivuxolimab. The receptors were sampled from an adult with an advanced solid tumor such as melanoma, head and neck, liver or kidney cancer. Both conserved end residues are part of each CDR3. D genes are given only for firm matches. A row's size may be missing; if present it is once, few, many or a size class.

size | J | V | D | DNA | CDR3
- | TRBJ2-7 | TRBV27 | - | TGTGCCAGCAGTATCGGGAGTCCTGGCTACGAGCAGTACTTC | CASSIGSPGYEQYF
few | TRBJ2-7 | TRBV25-1 | - | TGTGCCAGCAGTGAGGCCTACGAGCAGTACTTC | CASSEAYEQYF
- | TRBJ1-5 | TRBV7-9 | - | TGTGCCAGCAGCTTAGGCGTTGGGTCCAATCAGCCCCAGCATTTT | CASSLGVGSNQPQHF
- | TRBJ2-3 | TRBV5-5 | - | TGTGCCAGCAGCTTAGTGGGCTTCACAGATACGCAGTATTTT | CASSLVGFTDTQYF
- | TRBJ1-6 | TRBV19 | - | TGTGCCAGTAGTACCGACGGGAGGGGTTCACCCCTCCACTTT | CASSTDGRGSPLHF
once | TRBJ1-2 | TRBV2 | - | TGTGCCAGCAGTCGAATTCTTTCGGGTGATGGCTACACCTTC | CASSRILSGDGYTF
- | TRBJ1-2 | TRBV6-1 | - | TGTGCCAGCGAGGTCTCCTATGGCTACACCTTC | CASEVSYGYTF
- | TRBJ1-1 | TRBV5-1 | - | TGCGCCAGCAGCTTGTCCGGGGGTATGAACACTGAAGCTTTCTTT | CASSLSGGMNTEAFF
- | TRBJ2-1 | TRBV7-3 | TRBD2 | TGTGCCAGCAGCCCACGGACTAGCGGGGAGCAGTTCTTC | CASSPRTSGEQFF
- | TRBJ2-7 | TRBV27 | - | TGTGCCAGCAGTTTAGATAGGGGCCACGAGCAGTACTTC | CASSLDRGHEQYF
many | TRBJ1-2 | TRBV5-8 | - | TGTGCCAGCAGCGAGGGGCGGAACTATGGCTACACCTTC | CASSEGRNYGYTF
- | TRBJ2-4 | TRBV28 | - | TGTGCCAGCAGTTTCTCCACTCACGGCCTTAGGGGGACGAGTCAGTACTTC | CASSFSTHGLRGTSQYF
- | TRBJ2-5 | TRBV29-1 | TRBD1 | TGCAGCGGGGACAGTGGGGAAGAGACCCAGTACTTC | CSGDSGEETQYF
- | TRBJ2-7 | TRBV5-4 | - | TGTGCCAGCAGCTTTCTTGGTTTAAGCTCCTACGAGCAGTACTTC | CASSFLGLSSYEQYF
- | TRBJ2-6 | TRBV9 | - | TGTGCCAGCAGCGTAGCTCCCGGGAGCAGCTCTGGGGCCAACGTCCTGACTTTC | CASSVAPGSSSGANVLTF
- | TRBJ1-1 | TRBV16 | - | TGTGCCAGCAGCCAATTCCGAAACACTGAAGCTTTCTTT | CASSQFRNTEAFF
- | TRBJ2-7 | TRBV30 | - | TGTGCCTGGACTACCGGCCCAGGGGAGCAGTACTTC | CAWTTGPGEQYF
- | TRBJ2-5 | TRBV5-1 | TRBD1 | TGCGCCAGCAGCGTGGGACAGGGGGTTTGGACGGAGACCCAGTACTTC | CASSVGQGVWTETQYF
- | TRBJ1-2 | TRBV7-2 | TRBD1 | TGTGCCAGCAGCTCCCGACATCTCGACAGGGGAGATGGCTACACCTTC | CASSSRHLDRGDGYTF
- | TRBJ2-2 | TRBV4-2 | TRBD1 | TGTGCCAGCAGCCCTCAATTCGGACAGGGGGGAAACACCGGGGAGCTGTTTTTT | CASSPQFGQGGNTGELFF
- | TRBJ1-1 | TRBV5-1 | - | TGCGCCAGCAGCAGGAAGGGGGTAACTGAAGCTTTCTTT | CASSRKGVTEAFF
- | TRBJ1-5 | TRBV10-2 | - | TGCGCCAGCAGTGAGTCGACGGCAGGGATTCATCAGCCCCAGCATTTT | CASSESTAGIHQPQHF
- | TRBJ2-2 | TRBV11-2 | - | TGTGCCAGCAGCCGAAGGGGTAACACCGGGGAGCTGTTTTTT | CASSRRGNTGELFF
- | TRBJ2-7 | TRBV7-6 | TRBD2 | TGTGCCAGCAGCTACCTTACTAGCGGGTACGAGCAGTACTTC | CASSYLTSGYEQYF
- | TRBJ2-7 | TRBV6-1 | - | TGTGCCAGCATCTCCCGTGATTCCTCCCCCTACGAGCAGTACTTC | CASISRDSSPYEQYF
- | TRBJ2-4 | TRBV6-5 | - | TGTGCCAGCAGACGTGCGACGGGGCCCAAAAACATTCAGTACTTC | CASRRATGPKNIQYF
- | TRBJ2-7 | TRBV7-3 | - | TGTTTTCCCCAGGGAAAAATCGTCCACGAGCAGTACTTC | CFPQGKIVHEQYF
- | TRBJ1-1 | TRBV30 | - | TGTGCCTGGAGTGTACATGTGAACACTGAAGCTTTCTTT | CAWSVHVNTEAFF
once | TRBJ2-1 | TRBV19 | - | TGTGCCAGTAGTATAGAGGGCGGAAATGAGCAGTTCTTC | CASSIEGGNEQFF
few | TRBJ2-7 | TRBV9 | - | TGTGCCAGCAGCGTAGAATCCAACTACGAGCAGTACTTC | CASSVESNYEQYF
once | TRBJ1-5 | TRBV19 | TRBD1 | TGTGCCAGTAGTGCCGGACAGGGGTTCTATCAGCCCCAGCATTTT | CASSAGQGFYQPQHF
- | TRBJ2-1 | TRBV19 | TRBD1 | TGTGCCAGTAGCCCCGGGACAGGGTACAATGAGCAGTTCTTC | CASSPGTGYNEQFF
- | TRBJ1-2 | TRBV27 | - | TGTGCCAGCCGGGGACGGTCATATGGCTACACCTTC | CASRGRSYGYTF
few | TRBJ2-1 | TRBV27 | - | TGTGCCAGCAGTTTGGGACTCTACAATGAGCAGTTCTTC | CASSLGLYNEQFF
- | TRBJ1-1 | TRBV5-6 | TRBD1 | TGTGCCAGCAGCTGGGGACAGGTTCACACTGAAGCTTTCTTT | CASSWGQVHTEAFF
few | TRBJ1-1 | TRBV19 | - | TGTGCCAGTAGTCGGGGGGCATTTGAAGCTTTCTTT | CASSRGAFEAFF
- | TRBJ1-5 | TRBV6-1 | - | TGTGCCAGCATGGGCAATCAGCCCCAGCATTTT | CASMGNQPQHF